The 26 T cell receptor beta chains below were found in one sample sequenced in a study of blood T cell repertoires in COVID-19 (dated by TCRdb to the early 2020s). The library was made by the immunoSEQ multiplex PCR assay. Held by TCRdb, this immuneACCESS table contains in-frame sequences only and omits some clones. Under half of the omission traces to an unresolved V gene where checked; the cause of the rest is unknown. The sample table contains some 120,000 clones; only one count was recorded for 80% of them. The top ten constitute roughly 25% of the sample. Source material: peripheral blood. Receptors originate from a human donor in a cohort sampled during active COVID-19.

The CDR3 coding sequence is TGCGCCAGCAGCCAAGGAGGGGGTAGGAACACCATATATTTT. Translated, it gives CASSQGGGRNTIYF. The chain joins TRBV4-1 to TRBJ1-3, with a possible D match to TRBD1 (6 bases). Trimming left V 1 base short and J 7 bases short, with 11 bases between. Germline V CDR1 and CDR2: MGHRA, YSYEKL. The CDR3 length is 14 residues.

This chain links TRBV7-2 with TRBJ1-5; 8 positions agree with TRBD1. The ends lost 5 bases at V and 11 bases at J; junction bases unmatched: 17. This CDR3 region has 16 residues. The germline gives CDR1 SGHTA, CDR2 FQGNSA. The CDR3 protein is CASSPMGGQGFGAQHF. The CDR3, as DNA: TGTGCCAGCAGCCCGATGGGCGGACAGGGCTTTGGGGCCCAGCATTTT.

This clone was seen more than once but under ten times. CDR3 sequence reads: CASSWGQGGNTEAFF. DNA for the CDR3: TGTGCCAGCAGCTGGGGACAGGGAGGGAACACTGAAGCTTTCTTT. The chain joins TRBV7-8 to TRBJ1-1; 9 nucleotides line up with TRBD1. V shed 4 bases and J 1 base; nucleotides not matched to a gene: 4. This CDR3 has 15 residues. Germline V CDR1 and CDR2: SGHVS, FQNEAQ. Supplemented by reference TRBV7-8 and TRBJ1-1, the full variable domain reads GAGVSQSPRYKVAKRGQDVALRCDPISGHVSLFWYQQALGQGPEFLTYFQNEAQLDKSGLPSDRFFAERPEGSVSTLKIQRTQQEDSAVYLCASSWGQGGNTEAFFGQGTRLTVV.

The CDR3 spells CASSYSNRGTEAFF. The CDR3 coding sequence is TGTGCCAGCAGTTACTCAAACAGGGGGACTGAAGCTTTCTTT. The chain combines TRBV6-6 with TRBJ1-1; 8 bases fit TRBD1. J lost 5 bases, V lost 0 bases, and 2 bases had no gene match. This CDR3 is built from 14 residues. Germline values: CDR1 MNHNY, CDR2 SVGAGI (reference sequence).

This clone has only a few counts. This chain links TRBV12-5 with TRBJ1-2; TRBD1 matches at 8 bases. The CDR3 consists of 16 residues. Trimming took 0 bases from V and 6 from J; bases not matched to a gene: 9. Germline CDR1 is LGHNT and CDR2 is FRNRAP. CDR3 region: CASGLVPPQGAHGYTF. The CDR3 DNA reads TGTGCTAGTGGTTTGGTACCCCCTCAGGGGGCCCATGGCTACACCTTC.

CDR3 DNA: TGTGCCAGCAGCCTGGGACAGTCAAATTCACCCCTCCACTTT. Translation: CASSLGQSNSPLHF. The chain couples TRBV11-3 to TRBJ1-6; TRBD1 agrees at 7 bases. The V segment lost 5 bases and the J segment 7 bases; nucleotides outside the gene matches: 5. Germline-derived CDR1 and CDR2 are SGHNT and YENEEA. The CDR3 contains 14 residues.

This chain uses TRBV7-3 with TRBJ2-3; 7 bases match TRBD2. The germline gives CDR1 SGHTA, CDR2 FQGTGA. The CDR3 extends over 16 amino acids. The junction had 8 bases not matched to a gene; V was cut back by 5 bases and J by 0 bases. This CDR3 reads CASSAGVDGSTDTQYF. The CDR3 DNA follows: TGTGCCAGCAGCGCGGGAGTGGACGGCAGCACAGATACGCAGTATTTT.

The rearrangement joins TRBV24-1 to TRBJ2-3; 7 bases are shared with TRBD2. This CDR3 is 18 amino acids long. The V segment lost 3 bases and the J segment 0 bases; nucleotides outside the gene matches: 11. In germline, CDR1 is KGHDR, CDR2 SFDVKD. CDR3: CATSDTGGGPTSTDTQYF. The CDR3 coding sequence is TGTGCCACCAGTGATACGGGGGGAGGACCCACTAGCACAGATACGCAGTATTTT.

The rearrangement joins TRBV6-5 to TRBJ1-2, with 8 bases identical to TRBD1. This CDR3 comprises 14 residues. Trimming removed 6 bases from V and 4 bases from J; junction bases left unmatched: 7. Germline assignment: CDR1 MNHEY and CDR2 SVGAGI. The CDR3, as DNA: TGTGCCAGCAGGAGAACAGGGGGGTCCTATGGCTACACCTTC. Its protein product is CASRRTGGSYGYTF.

The chain employs TRBV28 and TRBJ1-6; TRBD1 might be the D (5 bases). Trimming removed 3 bases at V and 0 bases at J, with 18 bases between. CDR3 length: 19 amino acids. Germline V gene data show CDR1 as MDHEN and CDR2 as SYDVKM. The CDR3 loop reads CASSLPGRGASSYNSPLHF. The CDR3 DNA reads TGTGCCAGCAGTTTGCCTGGACGTGGGGCCAGCTCCTATAATTCACCCCTCCACTTT.

The chain couples TRBV9 to TRBJ1-1, with 7 bases aligning to TRBD1. Germline CDR1 reads SGDLS; CDR2 reads YYNGEE. The CDR3 is 18 residues long. Trimming cost V 4 bases and J 0 bases; bases outside gene matches: 15. The DNA of the CDR3 is TGTGCCAGCAGCCCGACTATAGGGGGCCCGCCTATGAACACTGAAGCTTTCTTT. Its protein is CASSPTIGGPPMNTEAFF.

In this sample, this clone turned up once. The V call is TRBV28, the J call TRBJ2-6; D not certain. The V gene's germline CDR1 is MDHEN and CDR2 SYDVKM. V gave up 6 bases and J gave up 0 bases, with 12 bases separating them. The CDR3 extends over 16 amino acids. DNA of the CDR3: TGTGCCAGCAGGCCGGGTGTTCTCTCTGGGGCCAACGTCCTGACTTTC. It specifies CASRPGVLSGANVLTF. Filled out from reference TRBV28 and TRBJ2-6, the complete variable domain reads DVKVTQSSRYLVKRTGEKVFLECVQDMDHENMFWYRQDPGLGLRLIYFSYDVKMKEKGDIPEGYSVSREKKERFSLILESASTNQTSMYLCASRPGVLSGANVLTFGAGSRLTVL.

This clone was observed a handful of times. This chain joins TRBV5-1 and TRBJ2-7; TRBD1 aligns across 10 bases. CDR1 is SGHRS, CDR2 YFSETQ, per germline. This CDR3 is built from 15 residues. The V gene end was trimmed by 0 bases and the J gene end by 2 bases; junction bases not matched to a gene: 2. The CDR3 region has the DNA TGCGCCAGCAGCTTGGGGACAGGGGGGCCCTACGAGCAGTACTTC. It codes for CASSLGTGGPYEQYF.

J is TRBJ2-1 and V is TRBV6-6, with TRBD1 as a possible D gene (6 bases). CDR3 length: 16 residues. Germline lookup yields CDR1 MNHNY and CDR2 SVGAGI (reference sequence). V gave up 5 bases and J gave up 5 bases, with 19 bases separating them. Here the CDR3 reads CASSLSTGPGHNEQFF. In DNA, the CDR3 is TGTGCCAGCAGTCTATCGACAGGCCCCGGACACAATGAGCAGTTCTTC.

The genes are TRBV19 and TRBJ1-5; TRBD1 matches at 9 bases. Germline loops: CDR1 LNHDA, CDR2 SQIVND (reference sequence). The CDR3 totals 16 residues. V gave up 3 bases and J gave up 6 bases; unmatched junction bases: 9. The chain's CDR3 is CASSMGTGPGGQPQHF. The CDR3 DNA reads TGTGCCAGTAGTATGGGGACAGGGCCGGGGGGTCAGCCCCAGCATTTT.

V is TRBV7-2 and J is TRBJ2-3; 9 bases line up with TRBD2. The V segment lost 5 bases and the J segment 2 bases; nucleotides outside the gene matches: 5. The germline V gene has CDR1 SGHTA and CDR2 FQGNSA. CDR3 length: 15 residues. CDR3 amino acids: CASSLLAGHTDTQYF. The CDR3 DNA is TGTGCCAGCAGCCTACTAGCGGGTCACACAGATACGCAGTATTTT.

The rearrangement uses TRBV7-2 and TRBJ2-2, with TRBD1 matching over 9 bases. The germline V gene encodes CDR1 SGHTA and CDR2 FQGNSA. The CDR3 is made up of 15 amino acids. V lost 2 bases, J lost 3 bases, and 1 base stayed unmatched. The CDR3 coding sequence is TGTGCCAGCAGCTTAAGGACAGGGGACACCGGGGAGCTGTTTTTT. Translation: CASSLRTGDTGELFF. Full variable domain (outside the CDR3, taken from reference TRBV7-2 and TRBJ2-2): GAGVSQSPSNKVTEKGKDVELRCDPISGHTALYWYRQSLGQGLEFLIYFQGNSAPDKSGLPSDRFSAERTGGSVSTLTIQRTQQEDSAVYLCASSLRTGDTGELFFGEGSRLTVL.

V is TRBV19 and J is TRBJ1-1; a possible D gene is TRBD1 (5 bases). The V end lost 1 base, the J end lost 2 bases, and 11 bases lay between the germline ends. This CDR3 comprises 15 residues. Germline CDR1 is LNHDA and CDR2 is SQIVND (reference sequence). CDR3 protein: CASSIGGGYNTEAFF. Here the CDR3 DNA reads TGTGCCAGTAGTATAGGTGGGGGGTATAACACTGAAGCTTTCTTT. The variable domain in full, with the rest retrieved from reference TRBV19 and TRBJ1-1, is DGGITQSPKYLFRKEGQNVTLSCEQNLNHDAMYWYRQDPGQGLRLIYYSQIVNDFQKGDIAEGYSVSREKKESFPLTVTSAQKNPTAFYLCASSIGGGYNTEAFFGQGTRLTVV.

The table lists this clone with a count of one. The rearrangement links TRBV19 to TRBJ2-3; possible D gene TRBD1, 6 bases. CDR3 length: 16 residues. With 5 bases removed from V and 1 base from J, the gap between germline ends came to 16 bases. Germline loops: CDR1 LNHDA, CDR2 SQIVND (reference sequence). The CDR3 DNA sequence: TGTGCCAGTAGTCTGGGGACAACCTTGCGCACAGATACGCAGTATTTT. This translates into CASSLGTTLRTDTQYF.

The chain couples TRBV6-5 to TRBJ1-2; 9 bases are a match to TRBD1. The germline V gene encodes CDR1 MNHEY and CDR2 SVGAGI. This CDR3 comprises 13 residues. Trimming cost V 7 bases and J 7 bases; bases outside gene matches: 7. As DNA, the CDR3 is TGTGCCAGCACTCAACAGGGGGCGGGTGGCTACACCTTC. Amino acid sequence: CASTQQGAGGYTF.

This clone was observed a handful of times. The chain carries TRBV2 and TRBJ1-5, with 11 bases that match TRBD1. V dropped 5 bases and J dropped 0; count of bases not matched to a gene: 3. The CDR3 is made up of 16 amino acids. Germline assignment: CDR1 SNHLY and CDR2 FYNNEI. The CDR3 sequence: CASSRTGGLSNQPQHF. For the CDR3, the DNA is TGTGCCAGCAGTCGGACAGGGGGCCTTAGCAATCAGCCCCAGCATTTT.

The CDR3 region has the DNA TGTGCCAGCAGGGGACTAGCGGGACCCCTAGGGCAGTACTTC. Protein: CASRGLAGPLGQYF. This chain joins TRBV27 and TRBJ2-7; 13 nucleotides line up with TRBD2. This CDR3 is built from 14 residues. Germline lookup yields CDR1 MNHEY and CDR2 SMNVEV (reference sequence). V was pared by 6 bases and J by 9 bases, with 8 bases of the junction left unmatched.

The genes are TRBV7-3 and TRBJ1-5; unclear D gene. Germline V gene data show CDR1 as SGHTA and CDR2 as FQGTGA. V lost 2 bases and J lost 9, with 17 bases in between. The CDR3 runs to 15 residues. In DNA form, the CDR3 reads TGTGCCAGCAGCTTACTGCGGCGGCCGCGACCGCCCCAGCATTTT. This encodes CASSLLRRPRPPQHF. Combining the CDR3 with reference TRBV7-3 and TRBJ1-5 gives the whole variable domain GAGVSQTPSNKVTEKGKYVELRCDPISGHTALYWYRQSLGQGPEFLIYFQGTGAADDSGLPNDRFFAVRPEGSVSTLKIQRTERGDSAVYLCASSLLRRPRPPQHFGDGTRLSIL.

This chain uses TRBV5-6 with TRBJ2-1, with 10 bases identical to TRBD2. The trim removed 3 bases at V and 8 bases at J, leaving 11 bases unmatched. This CDR3 is built from 16 residues. The germline V gene has CDR1 SGHDT and CDR2 YYEEEE. CDR3 loop: CASSWDLAGDYYEQFF. CDR3 nucleotides: TGTGCCAGCAGCTGGGACCTAGCGGGGGATTATTATGAGCAGTTCTTC.

The V and J genes are TRBV7-6 and TRBJ1-2; D might be TRBD1 (6 bases). The V end was cut by 0 bases, the J end by 8 bases, with 22 bases between. The CDR3 consists of 17 residues. Germline values: CDR1 SGHVS, CDR2 FNYEAQ. CDR3 loop: CASSLAWQGKRGNGYTF. CDR3 DNA sequence: TGTGCCAGCAGCTTAGCGTGGCAGGGGAAGCGAGGGAACGGCTACACCTTC. Filled out from reference TRBV7-6 and TRBJ1-2, the complete variable domain reads GAGVSQSPRYKVTKRGQDVALRCDPISGHVSLYWYRQALGQGPEFLTYFNYEAQQDKSGLPNDRFSAERPEGSISTLTIQRTEQRDSAMYRCASSLAWQGKRGNGYTFGSGTRLTVV.

J is TRBJ2-1 and V is TRBV25-1; 10 nucleotides align to TRBD2. Germline V gene data show CDR1 as MGHDK and CDR2 as SYGVNS. V shed 6 bases, J shed 0 bases, and the junction held 2 bases outside the gene matches. This CDR3 contains 15 residues. The CDR3 DNA reads TGTGCCAGCAGGAGACTAGCGGGCTCCTACAATGAGCAGTTCTTC. This codes for CASRRLAGSYNEQFF.